These 21 T cell receptor beta chains originate from one sample sequenced in a study of a mutant IDH1 vaccine in newly diagnosed glioma (dated by TCRdb to about 2021). Their specific antigens are unknown. The sample's time point label is to be understood as: week 5, during vaccination. A 20-mer mutant IDH1 peptide at 300 micrograms in Montanide made up each vaccine dose, which was injected subcutaneously together with topical imiquimod. Library construction relied on the immunoSEQ multiplex PCR assay. This is the immuneACCESS table as TCRdb keeps it, with only in-frame sequences that have V and J called. A part of the clones is gone; compared with another copy, unresolved V genes explain less than half, and the rest is unexplained. This sample gives 70,000 to 90,000 clones in total; more than 85% of them show up just once. The ten largest clones capture 0.56% of the sample. The sample was PBMCs, taken from a glioma patient whose treatment included an IDH1 peptide vaccine. Receptor source: a woman aged 45-60 years with glioma.

The chain is built from TRBV6-4 and TRBJ1-1; 10 nucleotides line up with TRBD1. Per the germline V gene, CDR1 is MRHNA and CDR2 is SNTAGT. This CDR3 spans 13 amino acids. Germline trimming cut 6 bases from V and 5 bases from J; bases unmatched to any gene: 3. Here the CDR3 DNA reads TGTGCCAGCAGCCGGACAGGGGGGACTGAAGCTTTCTTT. Translating gives CASSRTGGTEAFF.

The V and J genes are TRBV7-9 and TRBJ2-1; unclear D gene. CDR3 length equals 13 residues. Trimming pared 1 base from V and 10 bases from J, leaving 11 bases between. Germline values: CDR1 SEHNR, CDR2 FQNEAQ (reference sequence). CDR3 nucleotide sequence: TGTGCCAGCAGCTTAGGGTCCCACGGGGAGCAGTTCTTC. This encodes CASSLGSHGEQFF.

This chain joins TRBV28 and TRBJ1-2; D possibly corresponds to TRBD1 (5 bases). V was shortened by 3 bases and J by 7 bases, with 6 bases between the two germline ends. The CDR3 extends over 11 amino acids. Germline CDR1 MDHEN, CDR2 SYDVKM. The CDR3 region is CASSFRAGYTF. The DNA of the CDR3 is TGTGCCAGCAGTTTCAGGGCTGGCTACACCTTC.

The chain has TRBV29-1 and TRBJ2-2, with 9 bases that match TRBD1. This CDR3 spans 14 amino acids. Per germline, CDR1 SQVTM and CDR2 ANQGSEA. Germline trimming cut 4 bases from V and 7 bases from J; bases unmatched to any gene: 7. The CDR3 region is CSVGVQGAVGELFF. CDR3 DNA sequence: TGCAGCGTTGGGGTACAGGGGGCGGTCGGGGAGCTGTTTTTT.

This clone was seen a few times. The chain couples TRBV7-9 to TRBJ1-1; weak D call: TRBD1 (6 bases). The CDR3 extends over 15 amino acids. V was shortened by 3 bases and J by 1 base, with 12 bases between the two germline ends. Germline lookup yields CDR1 SEHNR and CDR2 FQNEAQ (reference sequence). The CDR3 protein is CASSLTGKGNTEAFF. The CDR3 DNA reads as TGTGCCAGCAGCTTGACAGGTAAAGGGAACACTGAAGCTTTCTTT.

V gene TRBV28 combines with J gene TRBJ2-1, with a possible D match to TRBD1 (5 bases). This CDR3 contains 16 residues. Germline values: CDR1 MDHEN, CDR2 SYDVKM. Trimming removed 6 bases from V and 5 bases from J, with 20 bases in between. The CDR3 here is CASSPWQGLGDNEQFF. The CDR3 DNA follows: TGTGCCAGCAGCCCTTGGCAGGGCCTAGGAGACAATGAGCAGTTCTTC.

The V and J genes are TRBV7-8 and TRBJ2-1, with TRBD2 as a possible D gene (6 bases). Germline CDR1 is SGHVS and CDR2 is FQNEAQ. Between the trimmed V and J ends, which lost 1 base and 4 bases, there was a span of 17 bases. The CDR3 spans 17 residues. The CDR3 DNA follows: TGTGCCAGCAGCTTAGTCGCCCGACTGGACTATTACAATGAGCAGTTCTTC. This sequence encodes CASSLVARLDYYNEQFF.

The gene calls are TRBV28 and TRBJ2-1, with D perhaps TRBD1 (6 bases). This CDR3 has 16 residues. Germline CDR1 is MDHEN and CDR2 is SYDVKM. V lost 6 bases and J lost 3, with 18 bases in between. CDR3 DNA sequence: TGTGCCAGCAGCCCACCTGCGAGGGGACACTACAATGAGCAGTTCTTC. Its translation: CASSPPARGHYNEQFF.

The gene calls are TRBV7-2 and TRBJ1-2; 7 nucleotides line up with TRBD1. Germline CDR1 SGHTA, CDR2 FQGNSA. CDR3 size: 14 residues. V was pared by 4 bases and J by 8 bases, with 10 bases of the junction left unmatched. CDR3 residues: CASSSDRSLWGYTF. DNA for the CDR3: TGTGCCAGCAGCTCGGACAGGTCCCTTTGGGGCTACACCTTC.

For the CDR3, the DNA is TGTGCCAGCTCACCAGGTGGAGACACGGACAATGAGCAGTTCTTC. As protein: CASSPGGDTDNEQFF. The chain employs TRBV18 and TRBJ2-1, with D hard to call. Trimming shortened V by 2 bases and J by 5 bases, and 13 bases separated the two germline ends. The germline V gene has CDR1 KGHSH and CDR2 LQKENI. The CDR3 is 15 residues long.

The chain carries TRBV6-4 and TRBJ2-1; D remains unclear. There are 14 residues in the CDR3. Looked up from germline, CDR1 is MRHNA and CDR2 is SNTAGT. Trimming removed 4 bases at V and 6 bases at J, with 13 bases between. Here the CDR3 DNA reads TGTGCCAGCAGTGCCGGGCCCCCGTTCAATGAGCAGTTCTTC. Translating it yields CASSAGPPFNEQFF.

The gene calls are TRBV2 and TRBJ2-5; perhaps TRBD2 as D (5 bases). CDR3 length: 15 residues. Germline V gene sequence: CDR1 SNHLY, CDR2 FYNNEI. The V and J ends lost 5 bases and 5 bases respectively, with 18 bases between them. The CDR3, as DNA: TGTGCCAGCAGTCAACTAGGATTCCTGGAGGAGACCCAGTACTTC. It yields the protein CASSQLGFLEETQYF.

This clone was found once. The chain combines TRBV19 with TRBJ2-1, with D possibly called TRBD1 or TRBD2 (5 bases each). With 3 bases removed from V and 4 bases from J, the gap between germline ends came to 19 bases. Germline V gene data show CDR1 as LNHDA and CDR2 as SQIVND (reference sequence). The CDR3 length is 17 residues. In DNA, the CDR3 is TGTGCCAGTAGTATTAGGTGGCTAGCAGGGAGATACAATGAGCAGTTCTTC. This translates into CASSIRWLAGRYNEQFF.

V usage is TRBV5-1 and J usage is TRBJ1-2, with 7 nucleotides matching TRBD1. CDR1 SGHRS and CDR2 YFSETQ come from the germline V gene. The CDR3 totals 14 residues. The V gene end was trimmed by 0 bases and the J gene end by 8 bases; junction bases not matched to a gene: 7. CDR3 region: CASSLGDRLRGYTF. CDR3 coding DNA: TGCGCCAGCAGCTTGGGGGACAGACTGAGGGGCTACACCTTC.

The J gene is TRBJ1-5, the V gene TRBV2, with TRBD1 matching over 10 bases. Germline V gene data show CDR1 as SNHLY and CDR2 as FYNNEI. J lost 6 bases, V lost 5 bases, and 7 bases had no gene match. The CDR3 consists of 15 residues. The CDR3 region has the DNA TGTGCCAGCAGTCCCGGACAGGGGGGTCGTCAGCCCCAGCATTTT. Translated: CASSPGQGGRQPQHF.

This clone turned up a few times. The V and J genes are TRBV5-4 and TRBJ1-1; D call uncertain. V was shortened by 4 bases and J by 1 base, with 11 bases between the two germline ends. CDR1 is SGHNT and CDR2 is YYREEE in the germline V gene (reference sequence). The CDR3 spans 14 residues. CDR3 sequence (DNA): TGTGCCAGCAGCCCTCCTCCCCCGAACACTGAAGCTTTCTTT. Translation: CASSPPPPNTEAFF.

The chain uses TRBV11-3 and TRBJ2-3; D may match TRBD1 or TRBD2 (5 bases each). Germline assignment: CDR1 SGHNT and CDR2 YENEEA. The V and J ends lost 5 bases and 7 bases respectively, with 16 bases between them. The CDR3 contains 14 residues. The CDR3 nucleotides read TGTGCCAGCAGCCCCCGGACTGGGGACCATACGCAGTATTTT. It translates to CASSPRTGDHTQYF.

The chain couples TRBV7-9 to TRBJ2-7; D is uncertain. Germline V gene data show CDR1 as SEHNR and CDR2 as FQNEAQ (reference sequence). The V end was cut by 1 base, the J end by 5 bases, with 0 bases between. The CDR3 is made up of 10 amino acids. CDR3 protein: CASSLDEQYF. The CDR3 nucleotides are TGTGCCAGCAGCTTAGACGAGCAGTACTTC. The full variable domain, in which reference TRBV7-9 and TRBJ2-7 provide the parts outside the CDR3, is DTGVSQNPRHKITKRGQNVTFRCDPISEHNRLYWYRQTLGQGPEFLTYFQNEAQLEKSRLLSDRFSAERPKGSFSTLEIQRTEQGDSAMYLCASSLDEQYFGPGTRLTVT.

The rearrangement links TRBV7-3 to TRBJ2-7, with 7 nucleotides matching TRBD1. This CDR3 contains 16 residues. Germline CDR1 SGHTA, CDR2 FQGTGA. J lost 3 bases, V lost 5 bases, and 13 bases had no gene match. CDR3 in DNA: TGTGCCAGCAGCCCTTACCGACAGGGCTTGCTCTACGAGCAGTACTTC. It codes for CASSPYRQGLLYEQYF.

The chain joins TRBV6-1 to TRBJ2-3; D gene ambiguous. The length of the CDR3 is 12 residues. Trimming pared 5 bases from V and 5 bases from J, leaving 8 bases between. Germline V gives CDR1 MNHNS, CDR2 SASEGT. CDR3 protein: CASSPKGDTQYF. The CDR3 DNA sequence: TGTGCCAGCAGTCCCAAGGGAGATACGCAGTATTTT.

The gene calls are TRBV28 and TRBJ1-2, with unresolved D. V was clipped by 5 bases and J by 4 bases, with 14 bases between them. The germline CDR1 and CDR2 sequences are MDHEN and SYDVKM. The CDR3 consists of 14 residues. CDR3 sequence (DNA): TGTGCCAGCAGTACCCTCGAAGGGATCTATGGCTACACCTTC. It encodes CASSTLEGIYGYTF.